The clone carrying this T cell receptor (beta chain) was detected only a few times. Germline-derived CDR1 and CDR2 are LNHDA and SQIVND (reference sequence). Trimming pared 5 bases from V and 2 bases from J, leaving 16 bases between. This CDR3 is built from 15 residues. The data were taken from a study of T cell changes during pregnancy in multiple sclerosis. Clones were read by immunoSEQ multiplex PCR, and TCRdb kept only the in-frame ones, dropping some. Among some 20,000 clones listed, approximately 90% were seen once. Sequenced material: CD8+ T cells from peripheral blood mononuclear cells, taken after pregnancy. This receptor was obtained from a female donor in good health, enrolled as a control in a pregnancy study. J is TRBJ2-7 and V is TRBV19, with a weak D call TRBD1 (6 bases). CDR3 protein: CASSLLLTGPYEQYF. For the CDR3, the DNA is TGTGCCAGTAGTCTTCTCTTGACAGGACCCTACGAGCAGTACTTC.